This TCR beta chain was observed in a study of radiation and T cells in renal cell carcinoma. As for this clone: Its antigen is not identified.

Time point: blood 4 weeks post-SBRT, at nephrectomy. Treatment given: 15 Gy SBRT to primary tumor, nephrectomy 4 weeks later. Nephrectomy followed 15 Gy stereotactic body radiation by 4 weeks. The patient's renal cell carcinoma had clear cell pathology. Study-wide results and caveats: In blood, top tumor clones expanded by 2 weeks, shrinking by 4.

Some clones are missing from TCRdb's copy, which holds only in-frame ones; the method was immunoSEQ multiplex PCR. The sample records about 86,000 clones, around four fifths being singletons. The receptor was derived from a man aged 50 or older with renal cell carcinoma. This specimen was blood, taken from a patient whose treatment included radiotherapy and nephrectomy.

The CDR3 is CASSQELAGEAYEQFF. CDR3 nucleotide sequence: TGTGCCAGCAGCCAAGAACTAGCGGGAGAAGCATATGAGCAGTTCTTC. The V and J genes are TRBV4-2 and TRBJ2-1; 11 bases align to TRBD2. This CDR3 is built from 16 residues. Germline V gene lookup returns CDR1 LGHNA and CDR2 YNFKEQ. The V and J ends lost 0 bases and 8 bases, in that order; junction bases with no gene match: 6.